These 8 T cell receptor beta chains were sequenced from one sample in a study of Ad26.COV2.S vaccination and SARS-CoV-2 variants. Data came from immunoSEQ multiplex PCR; TCRdb stores just in-frame clones and leaves some out. Found here are some 480,000 clones, 87% of them singletons; the top ten hold roughly 13%. Treatment described: approximately 18 received Ad26.COV2.S at low or high dose, single or two shots; 5 received placebo; per-sample allocation not given. It was on day 63 after the first vaccine or placebo injection that samples were taken. The material sequenced was peripheral blood, taken in a trial of Ad26.COV2.S vaccine versus placebo. The receptors derive from a person aged 18-60 years who received the Ad26.COV2.S COVID-19 vaccine or a placebo.

The V and J genes are TRBV15 and TRBJ2-3, with 7 nucleotides matching TRBD1. After removal of 2 bases from V and 1 base from J, the junction contained 6 bases not matched to a gene. This CDR3 contains 16 residues. Germline V lookup: CDR1 LNHNV, CDR2 YYDKDF (reference sequence). The CDR3 nucleotides read TGTGCCACCAGCAGACCACAGGGGTGGGGCACAGATACGCAGTATTTT. Its protein product is CATSRPQGWGTDTQYF.

This sequence joins TRBV19 and TRBJ1-5; D call uncertain. In germline, CDR1 is LNHDA, CDR2 SQIVND (reference sequence). The CDR3 contains 13 residues. V shed 2 bases and J shed 8 bases, with 10 bases lying between them. CDR3 protein: CASSINTVEPQHF. The CDR3 nucleotides read TGTGCCAGTAGTATAAACACCGTGGAGCCCCAGCATTTT.

This clone has a handful of counts. The rearrangement uses TRBV6-2 or TRBV6-3 and TRBJ1-4; a possible D gene is TRBD1 (6 bases). The V and J ends lost 5 bases and 12 bases respectively, with 10 bases between them. From germline, CDR1 is MNHEY and CDR2 SVGEGT. The CDR3 has 11 residues. The CDR3 region is CASSKPGELFF. The CDR3, as DNA: TGTGCCAGCAGTAAACCAGGGGAACTGTTTTTT.

The V gene is TRBV10-2, the J gene TRBJ1-1, with D possibly TRBD1 on 6 matching bases. The germline CDR1 and CDR2 sequences are WSHSY and SAAADI. Trimming removed 5 bases from V and 7 bases from J, with 11 bases in between. The CDR3 runs 12 residues. The CDR3 reads CASSFLQGEAFF. For the CDR3, the DNA is TGCGCCAGCAGTTTCCTACAGGGTGAAGCTTTCTTT.

This chain joins TRBV29-1 and TRBJ2-1, with 11 bases matching TRBD2. Trimming cost V 7 bases and J 0 bases; bases outside gene matches: 11. The CDR3 consists of 17 residues. CDR1 is SQVTM and CDR2 is ANQGSEA in the germline V gene. The CDR3 region is CSGKGLAGLSSYNEQFF. The CDR3 nucleotides read TGCAGCGGGAAAGGACTAGCGGGCCTGAGCTCCTACAATGAGCAGTTCTTC.

This clone appeared once. CDR3 DNA: TGTGCCAGTATGGGACCCAGTAGCTCTGGGGCCAACGTCCTGACTTTC. The encoded protein is CASMGPSSSGANVLTF. The chain has TRBV11-2 and TRBJ2-6, with D perhaps being TRBD1 or TRBD2 (5 bases each). Germline V CDR1 and CDR2: SGHAT, FQNNGV. The CDR3 loop spans 16 amino acids. V was trimmed by 9 bases and J by 0 bases, leaving 15 bases between them.

This chain connects TRBV5-1 to TRBJ2-7; 7 nucleotides line up with TRBD1. This CDR3 spans 16 amino acids. V lost 0 bases, J lost 6 bases, and 12 bases stayed unmatched. Germline values: CDR1 SGHRS, CDR2 YFSETQ. CDR3 nucleotides: TGCGCCAGCAGCTTGGGGGATTCGACAGGGCTCGGCGAGCAGTACTTC. Translated: CASSLGDSTGLGEQYF.

The V call is TRBV28, the J call TRBJ1-5, with a tentative D call TRBD1 (6 bases). Trimming shortened V by 5 bases and J by 7 bases, and 9 bases separated the two germline ends. The CDR3 totals 12 residues. From germline, CDR1 is MDHEN and CDR2 SYDVKM. CDR3 DNA: TGTGCCAGCAGTGAAACAGGGCAGCCCCAGCATTTT. As protein: CASSETGQPQHF.